What follows are 18 T cell receptor beta chains derived from one specimen sequenced in a study of untreated major depressive disorder. The method was immunoSEQ multiplex PCR; TCRdb's version includes in-frame clones alone and lacks a portion of them. The sample lists approximately 20,000 clones, more than 75% seen once, with roughly 0.82% in the top ten. Sequencing used CD4+ T cells from PBMCs. These receptors were collected from a woman in her thirties in good health.

The gene calls are TRBV29-1 and TRBJ2-5; TRBD2 matches at 13 bases. This CDR3 is built from 13 residues. Trimming at V came to 6 bases and at J to 5 bases, leaving 3 bases not matched to a gene. From germline, CDR1 is SQVTM and CDR2 ANQGSEA. CDR3 nucleotides: TGCAGCGTGAGGACTAGCGGGAGTGAGACCCAGTACTTC. Its translation is CSVRTSGSETQYF.

The table lists this clone with a count of one. This rearrangement joins TRBV4-1 to TRBJ2-1; D gene uncertain. Germline lookup yields CDR1 MGHRA and CDR2 YSYEKL. This CDR3 comprises 15 residues. The V end was cut by 4 bases, the J end by 4 bases, with 14 bases between. This chain's CDR3 is CASSPRVLGYNEQFF. DNA for the CDR3: TGCGCCAGCAGCCCAAGGGTTTTGGGATACAATGAGCAGTTCTTC.

The chain is built from TRBV7-3 and TRBJ2-4; 8 bases align to TRBD1. Germline CDR1 SGHTA, CDR2 FQGTGA. This CDR3 contains 14 residues. V dropped 3 bases and J dropped 5; count of bases not matched to a gene: 3. CDR3 nucleotide sequence: TGTGCCAGCAGCTTGTCAGGGGGCGAAAACATTCAGTACTTC. This sequence encodes CASSLSGGENIQYF.

The V gene is TRBV20-1, the J gene TRBJ1-1, with TRBD1 as a possible D gene (5 bases). Germline-derived CDR1 and CDR2 are DFQATT and SNEGSKA (reference sequence). The CDR3 loop spans 11 amino acids. Trimming took off 6 bases at V and 4 bases at J, with 9 bases between the two ends. The CDR3 sequence is CSARVLTEAFF. The CDR3 bases are TGCAGTGCCAGGGTCCTCACTGAAGCTTTCTTT.

The chain couples TRBV7-8 to TRBJ2-7; 7 bases match TRBD2. From germline, CDR1 is SGHVS and CDR2 FQNEAQ. The V gene end was trimmed by 5 bases and the J gene end by 0 bases; junction bases not matched to a gene: 7. The CDR3 consists of 15 residues. The CDR3 spells CASSTKRDLSYEQYF. The CDR3 DNA sequence: TGTGCCAGCAGCACCAAGCGGGACCTCTCCTACGAGCAGTACTTC.

The chain carries TRBV11-2 and TRBJ2-7; no clear D. The V gene's germline CDR1 is SGHAT and CDR2 FQNNGV. The CDR3 has 13 residues. V was cut by 2 bases and J by 12 bases, with 17 bases left in between. The CDR3 here is CASSLSLTEAAYF. CDR3 nucleotide sequence: TGTGCCAGCAGCTTAAGTCTAACCGAAGCCGCGTACTTC.

The V call is TRBV5-4, the J call TRBJ2-3, with D uncertain. From germline, CDR1 is SGHNT and CDR2 YYREEE (reference sequence). V lost 0 bases and J lost 3, with 11 bases in between. The CDR3 loop spans 15 amino acids. The CDR3 region has the DNA TGTGCCAGCAGCTTGGAGGTTGGCCTAACAGATACGCAGTATTTT. It specifies CASSLEVGLTDTQYF.

The chain is built from TRBV4-1 and TRBJ1-4; D remains unclear. The CDR3 contains 14 residues. The germline V gene encodes CDR1 MGHRA and CDR2 YSYEKL. V was pared by 6 bases and J by 0 bases, with 8 bases between. CDR3 region: CASSSGTTNEKLFF. CDR3 sequence (DNA): TGCGCCAGCAGTTCCGGGACAACTAATGAAAAACTGTTTTTT.

The chain combines TRBV28 with TRBJ2-7; D ambiguous. Germline assignment: CDR1 MDHEN and CDR2 SYDVKM. Trimming stripped 4 bases from V and 0 bases from J, with 16 bases between. This CDR3 comprises 16 residues. DNA of the CDR3: TGTGCCAGCAGTTACCGAACTTTCGGCACCTCCTACGAGCAGTACTTC. Encoded protein: CASSYRTFGTSYEQYF.

The chain carries TRBV7-2 and TRBJ2-7; TRBD1 or TRBD2 may be the D gene (5 bases each). This CDR3 is built from 15 residues. V was shortened by 0 bases and J by 3 bases, with 12 bases between the two germline ends. Germline V lookup: CDR1 SGHTA, CDR2 FQGNSA. CDR3 sequence reads: CASSLALEGIYEQYF. The CDR3 nucleotides are TGTGCCAGCAGCTTAGCGCTAGAGGGGATCTACGAGCAGTACTTC.

The gene calls are TRBV20-1 and TRBJ2-1; D gene ambiguous. Germline CDR1 reads DFQATT; CDR2 reads SNEGSKA (reference sequence). The CDR3 runs 11 residues. Trimming took 7 bases from V and 7 from J, leaving 11 bases between them. CDR3 nucleotide sequence: TGCAGTGAGATAGTCGGGAATGAGCAGTTCTTC. Translated, it gives CSEIVGNEQFF.

This chain joins TRBV6-1 and TRBJ1-1; perhaps TRBD1 as D (5 bases). Trimming cost V 0 bases and J 10 bases, with 12 bases left between them. The germline V gene encodes CDR1 MNHNS and CDR2 SASEGT. This CDR3 region has 13 residues. The CDR3 loop is CASSEAFTGTAFF. CDR3 DNA: TGTGCCAGCAGTGAAGCCTTTACAGGTACAGCTTTCTTT.

The rearrangement links TRBV6-5 to TRBJ2-1, with TRBD2 matching 9 bases. This CDR3 contains 15 residues. The trim removed 5 bases at V and 7 bases at J, leaving 9 bases unmatched. Germline V lookup: CDR1 MNHEY, CDR2 SVGAGI. CDR3: CASSTRLAAHNEQFF. CDR3 nucleotides: TGTGCCAGCAGTACGAGACTAGCGGCGCATAATGAGCAGTTCTTC.

V usage is TRBV27 and J usage is TRBJ2-3, with D maybe TRBD2 (6 bases). In germline, CDR1 is MNHEY, CDR2 SMNVEV (reference sequence). V lost 6 bases, J lost 4 bases, and 17 bases lay in between. The CDR3 runs 15 residues. The CDR3 DNA sequence: TGTGCCAGCAGGCGGAGGGATAGCACGGCAGATACGCAGTATTTT. It specifies CASRRRDSTADTQYF.

V and J are TRBV6-1 and TRBJ2-7, with D possibly being TRBD2 (6 bases). V lost 7 bases and J 0 bases, leaving 13 bases between the germline ends. The CDR3 spans 14 residues. Germline lookup yields CDR1 MNHNS and CDR2 SASEGT. The CDR3, as DNA: TGTGCCAGCACCCCCGGGGGAAGCTCCTACGAGCAGTACTTC. It encodes CASTPGGSSYEQYF.

The chain recombines TRBV7-9 with TRBJ2-2; D is unresolved. This CDR3 has 14 residues. The ends were cut back, 3 bases at V and 7 bases at J, with 12 bases in the middle. Germline V CDR1 and CDR2: SEHNR, FQNEAQ (reference sequence). The CDR3 loop reads CASSFILGGGELFF. In DNA form, the CDR3 reads TGTGCCAGCAGCTTTATACTGGGTGGCGGGGAGCTGTTTTTT.

The chain links TRBV10-3 to TRBJ1-4; D uncertain. V was cut by 4 bases and J by 0 bases, with 9 bases left in between. The CDR3 loop spans 15 amino acids. Germline CDR1 reads ENHRY; CDR2 reads SYGVKD. CDR3 region: CAISGGAATNEKLFF. CDR3 bases: TGTGCCATCAGTGGGGGAGCCGCAACTAATGAAAAACTGTTTTTT.

In its sample, this clone was seen a few times. The chain joins TRBV4-1 to TRBJ2-5, with 9 bases aligning to TRBD2. CDR1 MGHRA and CDR2 YSYEKL come from the germline V gene. Trimming removed 0 bases from V and 5 bases from J; junction bases left unmatched: 22. This CDR3 spans 21 amino acids. The CDR3 is CASSQDSLGSGSRAGRETQYF. CDR3 nucleotides: TGCGCCAGCAGCCAAGATTCCCTGGGTAGCGGGAGTAGGGCAGGGCGGGAGACCCAGTACTTC.